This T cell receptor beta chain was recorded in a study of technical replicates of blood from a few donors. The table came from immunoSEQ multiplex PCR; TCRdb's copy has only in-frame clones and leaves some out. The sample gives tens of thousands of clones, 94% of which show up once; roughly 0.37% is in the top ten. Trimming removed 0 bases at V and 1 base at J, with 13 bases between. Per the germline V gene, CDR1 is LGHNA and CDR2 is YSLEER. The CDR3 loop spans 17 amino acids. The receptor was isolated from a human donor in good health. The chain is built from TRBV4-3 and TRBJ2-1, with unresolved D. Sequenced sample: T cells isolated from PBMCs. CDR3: CASSQDSGLSSYNEQFF. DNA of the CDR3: TGCGCCAGCAGCCAAGATTCGGGTCTATCTTCCTACAATGAGCAGTTCTTC.